The clone carrying this T cell receptor (beta chain) was counted only a few times. From RNA transcripts, TCR beta CDR3 regions were amplified. HTBI primers were employed in a first-round RT-PCR of the TCR CDR3. TCRdb itself ran the multiplex PCR reads through MiXCR, one entry per CDR3 protein. The data show 400,000 or so distinct CDR3 sequences, about 14% seen once. This record comes from a study of T cells in Graves' hyperthyroidism and ophthalmopathy. Germline loops: CDR1 SGHTS, CDR2 YDEGEE. V dropped 0 bases and J dropped 1 base, with 13 bases sitting between them. The CDR3 loop spans 17 amino acids.

Material: blood. This receptor was identified in a man aged 45-65 years with Graves' ophthalmopathy. This chain links TRBV5-8 with TRBJ2-2; D perhaps matches TRBD2 (6 bases). CDR3 nucleotides: TGTGCCAGCAGCTTGGCCAAACTAGCTTTGAACACCGGGGAGCTGTTTTTT. It codes for CASSLAKLALNTGELFF.